Shown below are 23 T cell receptor beta chains from a single sample sequenced in a study of CD8 T cells in Susac syndrome (dated by TCRdb to about 2019). The method behind the library was the immunoSEQ multiplex PCR assay. RNA was extracted using the RNeasy kit, and about 0.5 to 1 microgram was reverse transcribed with random hexamers. TCRdb took the public reads, trimmed them with fastp at Q25, ran MiXCR for clone calling and kept in-frame beta chains. Each CDR3 protein gets just one entry, which takes the most common genes and DNA from the rows behind it. This sample holds about 200,000 distinct CDR3 sequences; roughly 95% were observed only once. The top ten clonotypes cover approximately 0.088% of the sample. Input material: CD4+ T cells from PBMCs. The receptors originated from a human donor with multiple sclerosis.

The chain employs TRBV9 and TRBJ2-3; 8 bases are a match to TRBD1. J was trimmed by 0 bases and V by 3 bases; bases with no gene match: 6. The length of the CDR3 is 16 residues. Germline V gene sequence: CDR1 SGDLS, CDR2 YYNGEE. In nucleotides, the CDR3 is TGTGCCAGCAGCGCACAGGGGGACTTTAGCACAGATACGCAGTATTTT. It translates to CASSAQGDFSTDTQYF. The full variable domain, with the rest looked up from reference TRBV9 and TRBJ2-3, is DSGVTQTPKHLITATGQRVTLRCSPRSGDLSVYWYQQSLDQGLQFLIQYYNGEERAKGNILERFSAQQFPDLHSELNLSSLELGDSALYFCASSAQGDFSTDTQYFGPGTRLTVL.

The gene calls are TRBV20-1 and TRBJ2-7; D is perhaps TRBD1 (5 bases). The ends were cut back, 6 bases at V and 7 bases at J, with 10 bases in the middle. Germline CDR1 and CDR2: DFQATT and SNEGSKA (reference sequence). This CDR3 region has 10 residues. DNA of the CDR3: TGCAGTGCCGTTCACAGGGAGCAGTACTTC. Translation gives CSAVHREQYF.

This clonotype has only a few counts. This chain joins TRBV7-3 and TRBJ1-2; 8 bases fit TRBD1. The CDR3 sequence is 13 residues long. Germline V gene data show CDR1 as SGHTA and CDR2 as FQGTGA. V dropped 5 bases and J dropped 7; count of bases not matched to a gene: 6. CDR3 DNA sequence: TGTGCCAGCAGCCCGACAGGGGCGGGTGGCTACACCTTC. Amino acids: CASSPTGAGGYTF.

This chain joins TRBV6-4 and TRBJ2-4, with 9 bases identical to TRBD2. The CDR3 sequence is 13 residues long. V shed 6 bases and J 12 bases; nucleotides not matched to a gene: 9. Per germline, CDR1 MRHNA and CDR2 SNTAGT. The CDR3 coding sequence is TGTGCCAGCAGCCTCCTGACTAGCGGCGCTCAGTACTTC. This sequence encodes CASSLLTSGAQYF.

This chain uses TRBV18 with TRBJ2-5; the D is unclear. CDR1 and CDR2 from the germline V gene are KGHSH and LQKENI. V was shortened by 2 bases and J by 4 bases, with 8 bases between the two germline ends. This CDR3 is built from 13 residues. The CDR3 DNA sequence: TGTGCCAGCTCACCAGGGCAGATAGAGACCCAGTACTTC. Residues: CASSPGQIETQYF.

This clonotype was seen once. The CDR3: CASSATGRGNTQYF. CDR3 in DNA: TGTGCCAGCAGTGCGACAGGGAGAGGAAATACGCAGTATTTT. The V gene is TRBV27, the J gene TRBJ2-3; 7 bases are a match to TRBD1. CDR1 and CDR2 (germline): MNHEY, SMNVEV (reference sequence). V trimming: 5 bases; J trimming: 7 bases; junction bases outside the gene matches: 9. This CDR3 has 14 residues.

This chain uses TRBV4-1 with TRBJ2-1; 7 nucleotides align to TRBD2. There are 12 residues in the CDR3. V was pared by 3 bases and J by 15 bases, with 8 bases of the junction left unmatched. Per germline, CDR1 MGHRA and CDR2 YSYEKL. Here the CDR3 reads CASSQGGGTRFF. The CDR3 DNA sequence: TGCGCCAGCAGCCAGGGCGGGGGTACCCGGTTCTTC.

This clonotype was seen a single time. The chain has TRBV4-1 and TRBJ2-5; 9 bases agree with TRBD1. J lost 2 bases, V lost 3 bases, and 7 bases had no gene match. Germline V gene data show CDR1 as MGHRA and CDR2 as YSYEKL. The CDR3 has 16 amino acids. CDR3 in amino acids: CASSHDGQGPQETQYF. The CDR3 coding sequence is TGCGCCAGCAGCCACGACGGACAGGGGCCACAAGAGACCCAGTACTTC.

The chain has TRBV20-1 and TRBJ1-5; the D is unclear. Trimming removed 0 bases from V and 5 bases from J, with 11 bases in between. The CDR3 is made up of 14 amino acids. Germline V gene data show CDR1 as DFQATT and CDR2 as SNEGSKA (reference sequence). CDR3 DNA: TGCAGTGCTAGAGACGCAGGCCCTCATCAGCCCCAGCATTTT. Its translation: CSARDAGPHQPQHF.

For the CDR3, the DNA is TGTGCCAGCAGCAACCGGGATCACGGGAAGACCCAGTACTTC. It is translated as CASSNRDHGKTQYF. V usage is TRBV9 and J usage is TRBJ2-5, with D perhaps matching TRBD2 (5 bases). Looked up from germline, CDR1 is SGDLS and CDR2 is YYNGEE. CDR3 length equals 14 residues. The V end was cut by 4 bases, the J end by 6 bases, with 16 bases between.

The CDR3 reads CASADRASYGYTF. CDR3 nucleotides: TGTGCCAGCGCGGACAGGGCTTCCTATGGCTACACCTTC. The J gene is TRBJ1-2, the V gene TRBV28, with 8 nucleotides matching TRBD1. Germline CDR1 reads MDHEN; CDR2 reads SYDVKM. After removal of 8 bases from V and 4 bases from J, the junction contained 6 bases not matched to a gene. This CDR3 comprises 13 residues.

V is TRBV25-1 and J is TRBJ2-5, with D perhaps TRBD2 (5 bases). Trimming pared 3 bases from V and 1 base from J, leaving 12 bases between. Germline-derived CDR1 and CDR2 are MGHDK and SYGVNS. The CDR3 length is 15 residues. Here the CDR3 reads CASSDEGAGQETQYF. CDR3 DNA sequence: TGTGCCAGCAGTGATGAGGGCGCGGGCCAAGAGACCCAGTACTTC.

The chain links TRBV23-1 to TRBJ1-3, with no clear D. TRBV23-1 is reported as an ORF; its role is uncertain. This CDR3 comprises 16 residues. Trimming took 6 bases from V and 2 from J, leaving 17 bases between them. This chain's CDR3 is CASSQPPAATGNTIYF. CDR3 bases: TGCGCCAGCAGCCAACCCCCGGCGGCCACTGGAAACACCATATATTTT.

The DNA for the CDR3 is TGTGCCAGCAGCCGCTTAGGACAGAACTATGGCTACACCTTC. Encoded protein: CASSRLGQNYGYTF. The chain carries TRBV3-1 and TRBJ1-2; tentative D call: TRBD1 (6 bases). Trimming took 4 bases from V and 2 from J, leaving 11 bases between them. This CDR3 contains 14 residues. CDR1 is LGHDT and CDR2 is YNNKEL in the germline V gene (reference sequence). Combining the CDR3 with reference TRBV3-1 and TRBJ1-2 gives the whole variable domain DTAVSQTPKYLVTQMGNDKSIKCEQNLGHDTMYWYKQDSKKFLKIMFSYNNKELIINETVPNRFSPKSPDKAHLNLHINSLELGDSAVYFCASSRLGQNYGYTFGSGTRLTVV.

There are a few counts of this clonotype. The chain uses TRBV7-6 and TRBJ1-1, with D possibly matching TRBD1 (5 bases). This CDR3 comprises 12 residues. Germline-derived CDR1 and CDR2 are SGHVS and FNYEAQ. Trimming left V 5 bases short and J 7 bases short, with 11 bases between. CDR3 sequence reads: CASSLLQGEAFF. CDR3 in DNA: TGTGCCAGCAGCCTACTCCAGGGTGAAGCTTTCTTT.

The chain recombines TRBV5-1 with TRBJ2-5; D might be TRBD1 or TRBD2, each matching 5 bases. Germline values: CDR1 SGHRS, CDR2 YFSETQ. Trimming cost V 4 bases and J 7 bases, with 20 bases left between them. This CDR3 has 15 amino acids. As DNA, the CDR3 is TGCGCCAGCAGCGAGGGGAGCAGGCCGGCGGGGACCCAGTACTTC. Translated, it gives CASSEGSRPAGTQYF.

The chain is built from TRBV6-2 or TRBV6-3 and TRBJ1-2, with D perhaps matching TRBD1 (6 bases). With 2 bases removed from V and 4 bases from J, the gap between germline ends came to 14 bases. The CDR3 extends over 15 amino acids. CDR1 and CDR2 from the germline V gene are MNHEY and SVGEGT. The CDR3 spells CASSYRAGEGYGYTF. DNA for the CDR3: TGTGCCAGCAGTTACCGAGCAGGGGAGGGCTATGGCTACACCTTC.

The V call is TRBV3-1, the J call TRBJ2-2, with a tentative D call TRBD1 (5 bases). Trimming took 2 bases from V and 7 from J, leaving 8 bases between them. Germline CDR1 LGHDT, CDR2 YNNKEL (reference sequence). The CDR3 loop spans 13 amino acids. This CDR3 reads CASSQRQIGELFF. CDR3 in DNA: TGTGCCAGCAGCCAAAGACAGATCGGGGAGCTGTTTTTT.

The chain links TRBV3-1 to TRBJ2-3, with TRBD2 matching over 10 bases. The J segment lost 3 bases and the V segment lost 0 bases, leaving 6 bases of the junction unmatched. Germline V lookup: CDR1 LGHDT, CDR2 YNNKEL (reference sequence). This CDR3 is 17 amino acids long. The CDR3 coding sequence is TGTGCCAGCAGCCAAGATTCTAGGACTAGCGGTACAGATACGCAGTATTTT. Translation: CASSQDSRTSGTDTQYF.

V gene TRBV29-1 combines with J gene TRBJ2-7, with 10 bases matching TRBD1. Germline CDR1 and CDR2: SQVTM and ANQGSEA. The V segment lost 4 bases and the J segment 3 bases; nucleotides outside the gene matches: 3. The CDR3 runs 13 residues. CDR3 amino acids: CSVGRTGGYEQYF. In DNA form, the CDR3 reads TGCAGCGTTGGCCGGACAGGGGGCTACGAGCAGTACTTC.

The genes are TRBV9 and TRBJ1-4; possibly TRBD1 for D (6 bases). The germline V gene has CDR1 SGDLS and CDR2 YYNGEE. Deletions cut 0 bases from V and 8 bases from J, with 14 bases between. The CDR3 consists of 15 residues. CDR3 region: CASSVGTGLEEKLFF. The CDR3 DNA sequence: TGTGCCAGCAGCGTAGGAACAGGGCTTGAGGAAAAACTGTTTTTT.

The rearrangement links TRBV30 to TRBJ1-2; D not certain. The V end lost 0 bases, the J end lost 8 bases, and 19 bases lay between the germline ends. The CDR3 sequence is 15 residues long. Looked up from germline, CDR1 is GTSNPN and CDR2 is SVGIG (reference sequence). This CDR3 is CAWSVQRPRGIGYTF. In DNA form, the CDR3 reads TGTGCCTGGAGTGTACAGCGACCTAGAGGGATCGGCTACACCTTC. The variable domain in full, with the rest retrieved from reference TRBV30 and TRBJ1-2, is SQTIHQWPATLVQPVGSPLSLECTVEGTSNPNLYWYRQAAGRGLQLLFYSVGIGQISSEVPQNLSASRPQDRQFILSSKKLLLSDSGFYLCAWSVQRPRGIGYTFGSGTRLTVV.

The V and J genes are TRBV9 and TRBJ1-6, with D unresolved. This CDR3 is built from 15 residues. The V gene's germline CDR1 is SGDLS and CDR2 YYNGEE. V lost 4 bases to trimming and J lost 0 bases, with 8 bases between them. CDR3 sequence: CASSSQSSYNSPLHF. The CDR3 DNA is TGTGCCAGCAGCTCACAGAGCTCCTATAATTCACCCCTCCACTTT.